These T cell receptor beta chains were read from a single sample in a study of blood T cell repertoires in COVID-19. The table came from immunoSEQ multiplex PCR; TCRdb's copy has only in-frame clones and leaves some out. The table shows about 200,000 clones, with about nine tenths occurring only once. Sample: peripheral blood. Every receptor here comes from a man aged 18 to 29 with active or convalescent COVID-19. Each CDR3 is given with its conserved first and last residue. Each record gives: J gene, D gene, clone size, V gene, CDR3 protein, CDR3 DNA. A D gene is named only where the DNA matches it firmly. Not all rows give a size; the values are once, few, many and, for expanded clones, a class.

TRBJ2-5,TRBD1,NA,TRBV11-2,CASSTRRDRGRGTQYF,TGTGCCAGCAGCACGAGGCGGGACAGGGGGCGGGGGACCCAGTACTTC
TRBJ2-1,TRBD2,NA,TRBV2,CASSGRENEQFF,TGTGCCAGTAGCGGGCGGGAAAATGAGCAGTTCTTC
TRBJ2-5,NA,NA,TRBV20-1,CSASSETQYF,TGCAGTGCTAGTAGCGAGACCCAGTACTTC
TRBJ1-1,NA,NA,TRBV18,CASSPLGQGNTEAFF,TGTGCCAGCTCACCACTGGGCCAGGGGAACACTGAAGCTTTCTTT
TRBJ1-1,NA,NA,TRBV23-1,CARARRPLNTEAFF,TGCGCCCGCGCCCGTCGCCCCCTGAACACTGAAGCTTTCTTT
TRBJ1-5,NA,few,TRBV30,CAWSPEVTQSEPQHF,TGTGCCTGGAGCCCGGAAGTGACTCAATCTGAGCCCCAGCATTTT
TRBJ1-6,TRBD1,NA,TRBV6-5,CASTPGGAYNSPLHF,TGTGCCAGCACTCCAGGGGGAGCCTATAATTCACCCCTCCACTTT
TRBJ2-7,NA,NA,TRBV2,CASREDGSYEQYF,TGTGCCAGCAGGGAGGACGGGTCCTACGAGCAGTACTTC
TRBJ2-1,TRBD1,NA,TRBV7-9,CASSLGTVADEQFF,TGTGCCAGCAGCTTGGGGACAGTCGCCGATGAGCAGTTCTTC
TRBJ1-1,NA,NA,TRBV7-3,CASSLNGGEAQAFF,TGTGCCAGCAGCTTAAACGGTGGGGAGGCCCAAGCTTTCTTT
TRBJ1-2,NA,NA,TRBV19,CASSIITVKKDYGYTF,TGTGCCAGTAGTATTATAACAGTAAAAAAGGACTATGGCTACACCTTC
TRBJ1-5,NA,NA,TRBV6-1,CASSDKVGYQPQHF,TGTGCCAGCAGTGACAAGGTCGGGTATCAGCCCCAGCATTTT
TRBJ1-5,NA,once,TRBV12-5,CASGFQGFEGLGYSNQPQHF,TGTGCTAGTGGTTTTCAGGGGTTCGAGGGGCTCGGATATAGCAATCAGCCCCAGCATTTT
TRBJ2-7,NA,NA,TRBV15,CATSRGGSFHEQYF,TGTGCCACCAGCAGAGGAGGGAGCTTCCACGAGCAGTACTTC
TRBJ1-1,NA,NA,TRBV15,CATTSPAGVGTEAFF,TGTGCCACCACCAGCCCGGCAGGGGTAGGCACTGAAGCTTTCTTT
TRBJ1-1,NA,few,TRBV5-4,CASSGGTNTEAFF,TGTGCCAGCAGCGGAGGGACGAACACTGAAGCTTTCTTT
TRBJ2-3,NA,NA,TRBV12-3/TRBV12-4,CASRPTSTDTQYF,TGTGCCAGCAGACCAACTAGCACAGATACGCAGTATTTT
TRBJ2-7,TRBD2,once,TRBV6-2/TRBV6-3,CASSRGTSGSDF,TGTGCCAGCAGCCGTGGGACTAGCGGGAGCGACTTC
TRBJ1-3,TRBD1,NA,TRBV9,CASSVDVGQGLTSGNTIYF,TGTGCCAGCAGCGTAGATGTGGGACAGGGACTGACTTCTGGAAACACCATATATTTT
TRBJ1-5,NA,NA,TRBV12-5,CASGSVNQPQHF,TGTGCTAGTGGTTCCGTGAATCAGCCCCAGCATTTT
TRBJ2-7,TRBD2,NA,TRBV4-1,CASSRLAAYEQYF,TGCGCCAGCAGCCGACTAGCCGCCTACGAGCAGTACTTC
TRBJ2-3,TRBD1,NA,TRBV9,CASSITGVVTDTQYF,TGTGCCAGCAGCATAACAGGGGTAGTCACAGATACGCAGTATTTT
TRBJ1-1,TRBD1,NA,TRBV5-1,CASSRRQGPNMNTEAFF,TGCGCCAGCAGCCGTAGACAGGGGCCTAACATGAACACTGAAGCTTTCTTT
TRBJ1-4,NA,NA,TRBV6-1,CASSERMVQGINTGKLFF,TGTGCCAGCAGTGAAAGGATGGTGCAGGGTATAAACACTGGAAAACTGTTTTTT
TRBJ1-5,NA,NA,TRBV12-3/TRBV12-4,CASSRQTNQPQHF,TGTGCCAGCAGCCGACAGACAAATCAGCCCCAGCATTTT
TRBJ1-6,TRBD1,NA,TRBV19,CASSAVLPGQVNSPLHF,TGTGCCAGTAGTGCCGTACTCCCGGGACAGGTTAATTCACCCCTCCACTTT
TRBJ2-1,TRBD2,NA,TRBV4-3,CASSQGTSGSPIF,TGCGCCAGCAGCCAAGGGACTAGCGGGAGTCCTATCTTC
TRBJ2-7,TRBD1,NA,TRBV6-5,CASSYLYGTGDYEQYF,TGTGCCAGCAGTTACTTATACGGGACAGGGGACTACGAGCAGTACTTC
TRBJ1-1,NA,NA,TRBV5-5,CASSLFQENTEAFF,TGTGCCAGCAGCTTGTTTCAGGAGAACACTGAAGCTTTCTTT
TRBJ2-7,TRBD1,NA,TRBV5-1,CASSLEGQPYEQYF,TGCGCCAGCAGCTTGGAGGGACAGCCCTACGAGCAGTACTTC
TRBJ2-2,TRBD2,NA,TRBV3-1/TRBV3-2,CASSQASGRGTGELFF,TGTGCCAGCAGCCAAGCTAGCGGGAGGGGCACCGGGGAGCTGTTTTTT
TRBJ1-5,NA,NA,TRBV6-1,CASSDAQGSQPQHF,TGTGCCAGCAGTGATGCACAGGGAAGTCAGCCCCAGCATTTT
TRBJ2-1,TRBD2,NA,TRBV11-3,CASSPQRTSGNGIEQFF,TGTGCCAGCAGCCCCCAGAGGACTAGCGGGAACGGGATTGAGCAGTTCTTC
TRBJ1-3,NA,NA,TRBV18,CASSKDLGQAKNTIYF,TGTGCCAGCTCAAAAGACTTAGGACAAGCGAAGAACACCATATATTTT
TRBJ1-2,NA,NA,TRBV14,CASSQARVGYTF,TGTGCCAGCAGCCAAGCCAGGGTTGGCTACACCTTC
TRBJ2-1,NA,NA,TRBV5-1,CASSLSVGEEQFF,TGCGCCAGCAGCTTGTCGGTGGGAGAGGAGCAGTTCTTC
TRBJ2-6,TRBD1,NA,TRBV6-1,CASSEWPGQLVSGANVLTF,TGTGCCAGCAGTGAATGGCCGGGACAGCTCGTCTCTGGGGCCAACGTCCTGACTTTC
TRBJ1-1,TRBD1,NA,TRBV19,CASRDRSVNTEAFF,TGTGCCAGCCGGGACAGATCTGTGAACACTGAAGCTTTCTTT
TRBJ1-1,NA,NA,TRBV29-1,CSVELHRNTEAFF,TGCAGCGTTGAACTCCACAGGAACACTGAAGCTTTCTTT
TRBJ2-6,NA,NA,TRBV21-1,CASSRRAGANVLTF,TGTGCCAGCAGTAGGAGGGCTGGGGCCAACGTCCTGACTTTC
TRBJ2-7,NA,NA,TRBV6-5,CAIKAGGPYEQYF,TGTGCTATAAAGGCGGGCGGGCCCTACGAGCAGTACTTC
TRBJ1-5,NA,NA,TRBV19,CASSIRGGSNQPQHF,TGTGCCAGTAGTATCAGGGGTGGCAGCAATCAGCCCCAGCATTTT